These T cell receptor beta chains were read from a single sample in a study of blood T cells in healthy people across ages. A single record per CDR3 protein comes from TCRdb applying MiXCR to the 5' RACE reads. This sample yields some 1.5 million distinct CDR3 sequences, of which about 42% are seen a single time; less than 5% belongs to the top ten. Sequenced: blood. These receptor sequences come from a woman aged 18-29 years in good health. Each CDR3 is given with its conserved first and last residue. A D gene is named only where the DNA matches it firmly. A row's size may be missing; if present it is once, few, many or a size class.

clone size | D gene | J gene | V gene | CDR3 protein | CDR3 DNA
- | - | TRBJ1-1 | TRBV2 | CASSEAVAGNTEAFF | TGTGCCAGCAGTGAAGCGGTAGCAGGGAACACTGAAGCTTTCTTT
few | - | TRBJ1-2 | TRBV25-1 | CASSEGEVGSYGYTF | TGTGCCAGCAGTGAGGGGGAGGTTGGTTCCTATGGCTACACCTTC
- | - | TRBJ2-5 | TRBV20-1 | CSARDWNYAEQYF | TGCAGTGCTAGAGATTGGAACTACGCGGAGCAGTACTTC
few | - | TRBJ1-5 | TRBV20-1 | CSARRGLQPQHF | TGCAGTGCTAGAAGGGGGTTGCAGCCCCAGCATTTT
- | - | TRBJ1-1 | TRBV9 | CASSPPGASEAFF | TGTGCCAGCAGCCCGCCCGGGGCATCAGAAGCTTTCTTT
- | - | TRBJ1-4 | TRBV7-8 | CASSLWEGSNEKLFF | TGTGCCAGCAGCTTATGGGAGGGCTCTAATGAAAAACTGTTTTTT
- | TRBD1 | TRBJ1-2 | TRBV4-1 | CASSLGQGMGLRGYTF | TGCGCCAGCAGCCTGGGACAGGGGATGGGGCTAAGGGGCTACACCTTC
many | - | TRBJ1-1 | TRBV6-5 | CASRVGRFTEAFF | TGTGCCAGCAGGGTCGGTAGATTCACTGAAGCTTTCTTT
few | - | TRBJ2-7 | TRBV11-2 | CASSALRGASSYEQYF | TGTGCCAGCAGCGCTTTGAGGGGAGCTAGCTCCTACGAGCAGTACTTC
- | - | TRBJ1-1 | TRBV18 | CASSPLGALRPGGTEAFF | TGTGCCAGCTCACCACTGGGGGCTCTCCGACCTGGTGGCACTGAAGCTTTCTTT
- | - | TRBJ2-5 | TRBV2 | CASRNRTGYQETQYF | TGTGCCAGCAGGAATAGGACGGGGTACCAAGAGACCCAGTACTTC
- | - | TRBJ2-1 | TRBV27 | CASSLIGLHNEQFF | TGTGCCAGCAGTTTAATAGGCCTCCACAATGAGCAGTTCTTC
- | TRBD1 | TRBJ2-2 | TRBV5-1 | CASSPDRGIGELFF | TGCGCCAGCAGCCCGGACAGGGGGATTGGGGAGCTGTTTTTT
few | - | TRBJ2-7 | TRBV28 | CASSLAGSRIEQYF | TGTGCCAGCAGTTTAGCCGGATCAAGAATCGAGCAGTACTTC
- | - | TRBJ2-7 | TRBV20-1 | CSASGVLTYEQYF | TGCAGTGCTTCAGGTGTTTTAACCTACGAGCAGTACTTC
once | - | TRBJ2-1 | TRBV13 | CASSRVIGSSYNEQFF | TGTGCCAGCAGCAGGGTTATAGGGAGCTCCTACAATGAGCAGTTCTTC
- | - | TRBJ2-1 | TRBV24-1 | CATSDLAGREQFF | TGTGCCACCAGTGATTTGGCAGGGCGTGAGCAGTTCTTC
- | TRBD1 | TRBJ1-1 | TRBV7-2 | CASSLAHRGFEAFF | TGTGCCAGCAGCTTAGCGCACAGGGGGTTCGAGGCTTTCTTT
- | TRBD1 | TRBJ1-2 | TRBV27 | CASRDRSGYTF | TGTGCCAGCCGGGACAGGTCCGGCTACACCTTC
- | - | TRBJ2-5 | TRBV12-3/TRBV12-4 | CASTPWGGRLQETQYF | TGTGCCAGCACCCCCTGGGGGGGGCGCTTACAAGAGACCCAGTACTTC
few | - | TRBJ2-7 | TRBV7-9 | CASSQNRDSYEQYF | TGTGCCAGCAGCCAAAACAGGGATTCATACGAGCAGTACTTC